The 15 T cell receptor beta chains presented below share a single source sample, sequenced in a study of cytomegalovirus exposure and HLA in healthy donors. It was with 60 Vbeta and 13 Jbeta primers that the PCR ran. Repertoires were generated with immunoSEQ multiplex PCR, while TCRdb's copy carries only in-frame clones and drops some. The table has 100,000 to 150,000 clones, about three quarters seen once. Material for sequencing was PBMCs. The receptor source for this set is a man aged 35 to 55 in good health and CMV-seropositive.

This clone came up a few times. The chain uses TRBV10-3 and TRBJ1-3; no reliable D call. Trimming took off 0 bases at V and 4 bases at J, with 4 bases between the two ends. This CDR3 contains 13 residues. Germline V gives CDR1 ENHRY, CDR2 SYGVKD. This CDR3 reads CAISESMGNTIYF. In DNA, the CDR3 is TGTGCCATCAGTGAGTCCATGGGAAACACCATATATTTT.

V and J are TRBV7-6 and TRBJ1-4; 9 positions agree with TRBD1. Germline CDR1 and CDR2: SGHVS and FNYEAQ. The CDR3 spans 14 residues. The V segment lost 3 bases and the J segment 8 bases; nucleotides outside the gene matches: 4. CDR3 sequence reads: CASSLGQGGEKLFF. Here the CDR3 DNA reads TGTGCCAGCAGCTTGGGACAGGGTGGGGAAAAACTGTTTTTT.

The genes are TRBV13 and TRBJ2-1; 8 positions match TRBD1. Trimming took 5 bases from V and 0 from J; bases not matched to a gene: 3. The length of the CDR3 is 15 residues. Germline loops: CDR1 PRHDT, CDR2 FYEKMQ (reference sequence). DNA for the CDR3: TGTGCCAGCAGCAATGGACAGGGCTCCTACAATGAGCAGTTCTTC. Translated: CASSNGQGSYNEQFF.

With regard to this clone: The junction departs from the called germline gene at one end, perhaps through a read error. The genes are TRBV28 and TRBJ1-2; D is perhaps TRBD1 (6 bases). CDR3 length: 16 residues. CDR1 and CDR2 (germline): MDHEN, SYDVKM. The CDR3 here is CASSPGGAGANYGYTF. The CDR3 nucleotides are TGTGCCAGCAGTCCCGGTGGGGCAGGGGCTAATTATGGCTACACCTTC.

J is TRBJ2-6 and V is TRBV2, with a tentative D call TRBD2 (5 bases). CDR3 length equals 15 residues. V was cut by 11 bases and J by 4 bases, with 18 bases left in between. The germline CDR1 and CDR2 sequences are SNHLY and FYNNEI. CDR3 residues: CAAEGGYGGANVLTF. DNA for the CDR3: TGTGCCGCTGAGGGTGGTTACGGAGGGGCCAACGTCCTGACTTTC.

This clone has a handful of counts. The CDR3: CATSRDSPYEQYF. DNA for the CDR3: TGTGCCACCAGCAGAGATTCTCCCTACGAGCAGTACTTC. V usage is TRBV15 and J usage is TRBJ2-7; no definite D call. The CDR3 length is 13 residues. V was cut by 0 bases and J by 2 bases, with 5 bases left in between. Germline V gene data show CDR1 as LNHNV and CDR2 as YYDKDF (reference sequence). Using reference TRBV15 and TRBJ2-7 for the parts outside the CDR3, the full variable domain is DAMVIQNPRYQVTQFGKPVTLSCSQTLNHNVMYWYQQKSSQAPKLLFHYYDKDFNNEADTPDNFQSRRPNTSFCFLDIRSPGLGDTAMYLCATSRDSPYEQYFGPGTRLTVT.

This clone was counted between two and nine times. For the CDR3, the DNA is TGTGCCAGTAGTTGGGACAGGGACGGAGAGCAGTTCTTC. It specifies CASSWDRDGEQFF. The chain recombines TRBV19 with TRBJ2-1; TRBD1 agrees at 9 bases. The V segment lost 5 bases and the J segment 10 bases; nucleotides outside the gene matches: 6. This CDR3 has 13 amino acids. Germline V CDR1 and CDR2: LNHDA, SQIVND (reference sequence).

The chain uses TRBV28 and TRBJ1-4; possibly TRBD1 for D (6 bases). CDR1 is MDHEN, CDR2 SYDVKM, per germline. The V and J ends lost 4 bases and 4 bases respectively, with 16 bases between them. The CDR3 spans 16 residues. The CDR3 nucleotides are TGTGCCAGCAGTTCTCGGGCAGGGGCTTATAATGAAAAACTGTTTTTT. The encoded protein is CASSSRAGAYNEKLFF.

This clone appeared a few times. V gene TRBV7-2 combines with J gene TRBJ1-1; TRBD1 matches 10 bases. The CDR3 is 15 residues long. CDR1 is SGHTA and CDR2 is FQGNSA in the germline V gene. V trimming: 3 bases; J trimming: 5 bases; junction bases outside the gene matches: 6. Here the CDR3 DNA reads TGTGCCAGCAGCTTGGGACAGGGGTTTAGGACTGAAGCTTTCTTT. Protein: CASSLGQGFRTEAFF.

This clone has more than one count but fewer than ten. The gene calls are TRBV7-9 and TRBJ2-2; TRBD1 matches 7 bases. This CDR3 contains 15 residues. CDR1 and CDR2 (germline): SEHNR, FQNEAQ (reference sequence). In DNA form, the CDR3 reads TGTGCTTCTCAGGGCGTAGGGGGCAACACCGGGGAGCTGTTTTTT. This gives the protein CASQGVGGNTGELFF.

The chain uses TRBV5-6 and TRBJ1-1; D remains unclear. Looked up from germline, CDR1 is SGHDT and CDR2 is YYEEEE. V shed 1 base and J shed 0 bases, with 4 bases lying between them. This CDR3 is 13 amino acids long. The CDR3 DNA follows: TGTGCCAGCAGCTTGTTCGTGAACACTGAAGCTTTCTTT. Translation gives CASSLFVNTEAFF.

The chain recombines TRBV30 with TRBJ1-2; TRBD1 might be the D (6 bases). CDR1 and CDR2 (germline): GTSNPN, SVGIG (reference sequence). V was clipped by 0 bases and J by 4 bases, with 15 bases between them. The CDR3 spans 15 residues. The CDR3 protein is CAWSVATGRPYGYTF. The CDR3 DNA reads as TGTGCCTGGAGTGTCGCGACAGGCCGACCCTATGGCTACACCTTC.

V usage is TRBV6-5 and J usage is TRBJ2-1; 8 bases map to TRBD2. CDR1 is MNHEY and CDR2 is SVGAGI in the germline V gene. The trim removed 5 bases at V and 7 bases at J, leaving 10 bases unmatched. This CDR3 contains 15 residues. The CDR3 nucleotides are TGTGCCAGCAGTCGCCGGGGGGGCTTGGGGAATGAGCAGTTCTTC. Its protein is CASSRRGGLGNEQFF.

This clone is deemed medium-sized (0.01 to 0.1%). This chain joins TRBV13 and TRBJ2-1, with TRBD2 as a possible D gene (5 bases). V shed 1 base and J shed 0 bases, with 10 bases lying between them. Germline-derived CDR1 and CDR2 are PRHDT and FYEKMQ (reference sequence). This CDR3 is built from 16 residues. For the CDR3, the DNA is TGTGCCAGCAGCTTAGAAGCGGTGTTCTCCTACAATGAGCAGTTCTTC. Protein: CASSLEAVFSYNEQFF. The whole variable domain, filled in from reference TRBV13 and TRBJ2-1, reads AAGVIQSPRHLIKEKRETATLKCYPIPRHDTVYWYQQGPGQDPQFLISFYEKMQSDKGSIPDRFSAQQFSDYHSELNMSSLELGDSALYFCASSLEAVFSYNEQFFGPGTRLTVL.

This clone was seen a single time. The chain employs TRBV18 and TRBJ2-7, with D perhaps TRBD2 (5 bases). V lost 2 bases, J lost 3 bases, and 17 bases lay in between. CDR1 KGHSH and CDR2 LQKENI come from the germline V gene. There are 16 residues in the CDR3. DNA for the CDR3: TGTGCCAGCTCACCAGGAGGTGCAGGCATAATCTACGAGCAGTACTTC. It encodes CASSPGGAGIIYEQYF. Full variable domain (rest looked up from reference TRBV18 and TRBJ2-7): NAGVMQNPRHLVRRRGQEARLRCSPMKGHSHVYWYRQLPEEGLKFMVYLQKENIIDESGMPKERFSAEFPKEGPSILRIQQVVRGDSAAYFCASSPGGAGIIYEQYFGPGTRLTVT.